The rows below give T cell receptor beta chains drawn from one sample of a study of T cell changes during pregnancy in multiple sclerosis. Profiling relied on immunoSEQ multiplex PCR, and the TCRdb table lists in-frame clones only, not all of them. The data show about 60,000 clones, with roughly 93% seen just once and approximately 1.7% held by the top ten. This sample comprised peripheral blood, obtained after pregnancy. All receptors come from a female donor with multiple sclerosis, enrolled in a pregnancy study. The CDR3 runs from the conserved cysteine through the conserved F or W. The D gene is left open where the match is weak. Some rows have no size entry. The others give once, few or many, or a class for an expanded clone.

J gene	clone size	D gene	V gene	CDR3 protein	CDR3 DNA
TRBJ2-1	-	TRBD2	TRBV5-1	CASSITGLVPNEQFF	TGCGCCAGCAGCATAACGGGACTAGTCCCTAATGAGCAGTTCTTC
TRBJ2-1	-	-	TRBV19	CASSIGMGGSYNEQFF	TGTGCCAGTAGTATAGGAATGGGGGGTTCCTACAATGAGCAGTTCTTC
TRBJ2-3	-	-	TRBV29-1	CSVEGPTWESDTQYF	TGCAGCGTTGAGGGCCCTACCTGGGAGTCAGATACGCAGTATTTT
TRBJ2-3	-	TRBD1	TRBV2	CATPGQGTDTQYF	TGTGCCACACCGGGACAGGGAACAGATACGCAGTATTTT
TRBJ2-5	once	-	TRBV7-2	CASSLANGGTQYF	TGTGCCAGCAGCTTAGCTAACGGGGGGACCCAGTACTTC
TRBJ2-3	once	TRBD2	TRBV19	CASSIKAGGRVDTQYF	TGTGCCAGTAGTATAAAAGCGGGAGGCCGGGTAGATACGCAGTATTTT
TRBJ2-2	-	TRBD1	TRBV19	CASSTGTGTITGELFF	TGTGCCAGTAGTACCGGGACAGGGACCATCACCGGGGAGCTGTTTTTT
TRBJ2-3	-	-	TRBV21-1	CASSKVDRASTDTQYF	TGTGCCAGCAGCAAAGTGGACAGGGCTAGCACAGATACGCAGTATTTT
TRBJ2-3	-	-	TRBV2	CASSLGDTQYF	TGTGCCAGCAGCCTAGGAGATACGCAGTATTTT
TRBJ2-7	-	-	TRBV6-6	CASSYESDYPSYEQYF	TGTGCCAGCAGTTACGAGTCGGACTATCCCTCCTACGAGCAGTACTTC
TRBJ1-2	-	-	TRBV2	CASSDSRGYGYTF	TGTGCCAGCAGTGATTCGAGGGGGTATGGCTACACCTTC
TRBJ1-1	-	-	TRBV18	CASSPQGQNTEAFF	TGTGCCAGCTCACCACAGGGGCAGAACACTGAAGCTTTCTTT
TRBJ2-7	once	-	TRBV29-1	CSVTSFLEQYF	TGCAGCGTTACTAGTTTCCTCGAGCAGTACTTC
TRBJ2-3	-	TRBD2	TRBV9	CASSVGVTSVVYTQYF	TGTGCCAGCAGCGTAGGTGTGACTAGCGTTGTCTATACGCAGTATTTT
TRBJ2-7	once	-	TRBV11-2	CASSIFPYEQYF	TGTGCCAGCTCTATATTTCCATACGAGCAGTACTTC
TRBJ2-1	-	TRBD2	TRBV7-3	CASGLAVGEQFF	TGTGCCAGCGGGCTAGCGGTCGGAGAGCAGTTCTTC
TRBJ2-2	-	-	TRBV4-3	CASSQDRASGELFF	TGCGCCAGCAGCCAAGACAGGGCGTCCGGGGAGCTGTTTTTT
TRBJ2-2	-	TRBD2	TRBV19	CAAKGLAGTGELFF	TGTGCCGCCAAGGGACTAGCGGGTACCGGGGAGCTGTTTTTT
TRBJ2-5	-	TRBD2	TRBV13	CASSPRSGGETQYF	TGTGCCAGCAGCCCCCGTAGCGGGGGAGAGACCCAGTACTTC
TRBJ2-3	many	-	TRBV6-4	CASSENTGTDTQYF	TGTGCCAGCAGTGAGAATACAGGGACAGATACGCAGTATTTT
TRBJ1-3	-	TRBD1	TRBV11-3	CASSLDPGQGATIYF	TGTGCCAGCAGCTTAGATCCGGGACAGGGGGCGACCATATATTTT
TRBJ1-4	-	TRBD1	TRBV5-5	CASGNRGQGEKLFF	TGTGCCAGCGGTAACAGGGGGCAGGGAGAAAAACTGTTTTTT
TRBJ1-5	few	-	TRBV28	CASRTVRNQPQHF	TGTGCCAGCAGGACAGTACGAAATCAGCCCCAGCATTTT
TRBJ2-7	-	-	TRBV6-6	CASGQPTGVYEQYF	TGTGCCAGCGGCCAACCTACGGGGGTCTACGAGCAGTACTTC
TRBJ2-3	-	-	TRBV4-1	CASSQDRVSSDTQYF	TGCGCCAGCAGCCAAGATCGGGTTTCGTCGGATACGCAGTATTTT
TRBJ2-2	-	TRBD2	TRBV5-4	CASSWGLAGRSNTGELFF	TGTGCCAGCAGCTGGGGACTAGCGGGTCGATCGAACACCGGGGAGCTGTTTTTT
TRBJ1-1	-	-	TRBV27	CASSRSFANTEAFF	TGTGCCAGCAGTCGAAGCTTTGCGAACACTGAAGCTTTCTTT
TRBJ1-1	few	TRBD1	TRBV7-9	CASSFGQGEAFF	TGTGCCAGCAGCTTCGGACAGGGGGAAGCTTTCTTT
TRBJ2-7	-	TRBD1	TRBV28	CASSLWDRDLYEQYF	TGTGCCAGCAGTTTATGGGACAGGGACTTATACGAGCAGTACTTC